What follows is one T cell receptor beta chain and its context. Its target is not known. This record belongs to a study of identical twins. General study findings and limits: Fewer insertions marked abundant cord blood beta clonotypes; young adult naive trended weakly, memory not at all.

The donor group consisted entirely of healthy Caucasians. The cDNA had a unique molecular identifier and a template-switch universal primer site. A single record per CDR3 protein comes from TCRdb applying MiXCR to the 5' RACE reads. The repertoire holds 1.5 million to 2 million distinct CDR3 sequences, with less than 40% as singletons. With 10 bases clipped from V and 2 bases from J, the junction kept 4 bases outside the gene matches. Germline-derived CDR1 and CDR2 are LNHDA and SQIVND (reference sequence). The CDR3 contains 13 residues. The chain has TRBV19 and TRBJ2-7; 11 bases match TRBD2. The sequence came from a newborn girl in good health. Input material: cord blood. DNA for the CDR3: TGTGCCACCGGGACTAGCGGCCCCTACGAGCAGTACTTC. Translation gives CATGTSGPYEQYF.